The T cell receptor (beta chain) under discussion was sequenced for a study of blood T cell repertoires in COVID-19. Study information: Sites in the United States, Italy and Spain provided acute and convalescent COVID-19 samples. PBMCs, B-cell-depleted T cells, or T cells were the source of the cDNA or gDNA that made up the material.

In the original workflow: Reference gene primer amplification gave estimated nucleated cell counts. Using immunoSEQ multiplex PCR, the repertoire was profiled, and TCRdb retains in-frame clones only, with some absent. That table is the source of V, J and clone size, and D and trimming were worked out from the DNA. This table has around 200,000 clones, 83% appearing once. CDR3 length equals 15 residues. V dropped 4 bases and J dropped 4 bases, with 17 bases sitting between them. CDR1 and CDR2 from the germline V gene are SGHRS and YFSETQ. The chain recombines TRBV5-1 with TRBJ2-5; D possibly corresponds to TRBD2 (6 bases). The TCR comes from a woman aged 45-60 years with acute or convalescent COVID-19. Sequencing was carried out using peripheral blood. CDR3 residues: CASSDTGEGRETQYF. CDR3 nucleotides: TGCGCCAGCAGCGACACGGGGGAAGGGCGAGAGACCCAGTACTTC.